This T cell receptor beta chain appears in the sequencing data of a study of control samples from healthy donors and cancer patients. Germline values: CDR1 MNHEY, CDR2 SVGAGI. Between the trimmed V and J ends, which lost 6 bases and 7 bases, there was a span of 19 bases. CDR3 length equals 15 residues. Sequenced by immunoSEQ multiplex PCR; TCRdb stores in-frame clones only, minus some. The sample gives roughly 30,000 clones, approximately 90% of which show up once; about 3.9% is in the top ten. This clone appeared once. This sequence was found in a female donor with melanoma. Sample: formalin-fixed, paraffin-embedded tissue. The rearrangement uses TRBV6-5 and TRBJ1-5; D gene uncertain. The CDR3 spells CASRKSSRVGQPQHF. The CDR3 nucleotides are TGTGCCAGCAGAAAATCTTCGAGGGTAGGCCAGCCCCAGCATTTT.